The 3 T cell receptor beta chains below were found in one sample sequenced in a study of T cells in Graves' hyperthyroidism and ophthalmopathy. From RNA transcripts, TCR beta CDR3 regions were amplified. First-round RT-PCR of the TCR CDR3 relied on the HTBI primer set. Each CDR3 protein gets one entry after TCRdb re-called the multiplex PCR reads with MiXCR. The data hold around 600,000 distinct CDR3 sequences, with 13% to 15% observed a single time. Sequences were obtained from blood. The receptors here all came from a woman in her fifties or sixties with Graves' ophthalmopathy.

Many counts were recorded for this clonotype. The CDR3, as DNA: TGTGCCAGCAGCCCCAATTTGGGTCTCGAGCAGTACTTC. Its translation is CASSPNLGLEQYF. The chain employs TRBV13 and TRBJ2-7; D remains ambiguous. V was trimmed by 5 bases and J by 6 bases, leaving 14 bases between them. The CDR3 spans 13 residues. CDR1 PRHDT and CDR2 FYEKMQ come from the germline V gene (reference sequence).

This clonotype has at least ten counts. This chain connects TRBV2 to TRBJ1-2; 8 bases agree with TRBD1. The junction had 12 bases not matched to a gene; V was cut back by 6 bases and J by 6 bases. The CDR3 covers 15 residues. Germline-derived CDR1 and CDR2 are SNHLY and FYNNEI. CDR3 DNA: TGTGCCAGCAGCGTCAGGGGGCGCGGTTCTGATGGCTACACCTTC. Amino acid sequence: CASSVRGRGSDGYTF.

The table lists this clonotype with many counts. The J gene is TRBJ2-5, the V gene TRBV27; 9 bases are shared with TRBD2. J lost 3 bases, V lost 2 bases, and 7 bases had no gene match. The CDR3 consists of 16 residues. Germline CDR1 MNHEY, CDR2 SMNVEV (reference sequence). The CDR3 bases are TGTGCCAGCAGTTTACTCGGACTAGCGCAGAAAGAGACCCAGTACTTC. This codes for CASSLLGLAQKETQYF.